This T cell receptor beta chain stems from a study of CD8 T cells in Susac syndrome. High-throughput TCR beta sequencing covered peripheral CD8+ and CD4+ T cells. CDR3 length equals 13 residues. Germline loops: CDR1 MGHRA, CDR2 YSYEKL. The ends were cut back, 4 bases at V and 8 bases at J, with 12 bases in the middle. Roughly 0.45 to 1 ug RNA was reverse transcribed with random hexamers. TCRdb recomputed calls from the immunoSEQ multiplex PCR reads with MiXCR, one row per CDR3 protein. The sample gives roughly 120,000 distinct CDR3 sequences, less than 95% of which show up once; around 0.12% is in the top ten.

The sample taken for sequencing was CD4+ T cells from PBMCs. V usage is TRBV4-1 and J usage is TRBJ1-3; D gene uncertain. The origin of this receptor is a human donor with multiple sclerosis. This CDR3 reads CASSRGPMDTIYF. The CDR3 coding sequence is TGCGCCAGCAGCCGGGGTCCAATGGACACCATATATTTT.